This T cell receptor beta chain came from a study of regulatory T cells in long-lasting Graves disease. Regarding time point: persistent/refractory GD, antithyroid drugs over 5 years with positive TRAb. With RNA extracted from PBMCs as input, the TCR library was made. The study's findings and limits: Persistent disease favored TRBV28, TRBJ1-2 and TRBJ2-5.

Library construction for TCR beta used iRepertoire HTBI primers and Arm-PCR of CDR3 regions. TCRdb re-called the multiplex PCR reads with MiXCR, one entry per CDR3 protein. The repertoire holds more than 650,000 distinct CDR3 sequences, with 25% to 35% as singletons. On this clonotype: Its antigen remains unidentified.

V gave up 6 bases and J gave up 10 bases; unmatched junction bases: 8. The CDR3 spans 14 residues. Germline loops: CDR1 SQVTM, CDR2 ANQGSEA. The material sequenced was peripheral blood mononuclear cells (PBMCs), taken when the disease was refractory, from a patient treated with antithyroid drugs. This sequence was found in a female donor with Graves disease. V is TRBV29-1 and J is TRBJ2-1, with 14 nucleotides matching TRBD2. CDR3 sequence (DNA): TGCAGCGTGGAGGGACTAGCGGGAGTAGGAGAGCAGTTCTTC. This encodes CSVEGLAGVGEQFF.